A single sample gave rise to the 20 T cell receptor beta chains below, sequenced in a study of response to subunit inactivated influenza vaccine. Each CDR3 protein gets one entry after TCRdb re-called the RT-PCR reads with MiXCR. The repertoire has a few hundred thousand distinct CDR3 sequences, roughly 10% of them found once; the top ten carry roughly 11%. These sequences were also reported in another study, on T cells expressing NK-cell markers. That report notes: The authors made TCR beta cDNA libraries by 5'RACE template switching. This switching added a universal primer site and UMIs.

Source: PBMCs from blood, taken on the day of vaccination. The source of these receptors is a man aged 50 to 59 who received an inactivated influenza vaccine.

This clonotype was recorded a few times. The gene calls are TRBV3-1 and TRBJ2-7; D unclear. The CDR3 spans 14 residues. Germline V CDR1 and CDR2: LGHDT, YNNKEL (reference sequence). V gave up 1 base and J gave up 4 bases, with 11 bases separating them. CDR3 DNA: TGTGCCAGCAGCCAAGCCCTAGGAGAGTACGAGCAGTACTTC. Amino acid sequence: CASSQALGEYEQYF.

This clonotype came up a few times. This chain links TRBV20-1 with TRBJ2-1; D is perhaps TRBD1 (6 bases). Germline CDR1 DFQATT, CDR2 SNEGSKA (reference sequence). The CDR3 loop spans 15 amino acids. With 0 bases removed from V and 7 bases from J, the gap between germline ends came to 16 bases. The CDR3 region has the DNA TGCAGTGCTAGAGATTTGGCGACAGGCCTTAATGAGCAGTTCTTC. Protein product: CSARDLATGLNEQFF.

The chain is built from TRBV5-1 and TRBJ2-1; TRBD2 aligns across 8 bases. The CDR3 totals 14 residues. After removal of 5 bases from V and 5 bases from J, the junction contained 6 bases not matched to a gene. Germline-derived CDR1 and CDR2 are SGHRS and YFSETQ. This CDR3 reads CASSSGLENNEQFF. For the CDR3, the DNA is TGCGCCAGCAGTTCGGGACTAGAGAACAATGAGCAGTTCTTC.

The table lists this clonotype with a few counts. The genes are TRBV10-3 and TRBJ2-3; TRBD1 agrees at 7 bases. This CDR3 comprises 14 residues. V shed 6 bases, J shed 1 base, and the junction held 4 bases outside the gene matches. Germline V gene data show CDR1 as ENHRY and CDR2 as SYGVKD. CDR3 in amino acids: CAIRQGLRTDTQYF. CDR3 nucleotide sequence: TGTGCCATCAGACAGGGGCTCCGCACAGATACGCAGTATTTT.

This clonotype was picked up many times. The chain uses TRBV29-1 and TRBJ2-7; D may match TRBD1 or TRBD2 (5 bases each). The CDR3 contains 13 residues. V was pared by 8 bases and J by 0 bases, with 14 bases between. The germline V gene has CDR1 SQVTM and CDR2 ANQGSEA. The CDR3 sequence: CSFRDLSSYEQYF. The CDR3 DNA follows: TGCAGCTTCCGGGACCTGAGCTCCTACGAGCAGTACTTC.

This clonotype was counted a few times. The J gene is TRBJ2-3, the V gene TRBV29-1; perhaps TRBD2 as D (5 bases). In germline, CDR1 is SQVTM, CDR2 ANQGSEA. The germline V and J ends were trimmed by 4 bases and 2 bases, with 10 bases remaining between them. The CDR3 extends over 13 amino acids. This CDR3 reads CSVAEGHTDTQYF. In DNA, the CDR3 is TGCAGCGTTGCCGAGGGCCACACAGATACGCAGTATTTT.

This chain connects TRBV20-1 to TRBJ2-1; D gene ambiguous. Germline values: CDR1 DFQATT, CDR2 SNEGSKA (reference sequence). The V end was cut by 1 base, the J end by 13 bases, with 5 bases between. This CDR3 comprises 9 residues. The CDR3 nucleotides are TGCAGTGCTAGAGGCGGACAGTTCTTC. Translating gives CSARGGQFF.

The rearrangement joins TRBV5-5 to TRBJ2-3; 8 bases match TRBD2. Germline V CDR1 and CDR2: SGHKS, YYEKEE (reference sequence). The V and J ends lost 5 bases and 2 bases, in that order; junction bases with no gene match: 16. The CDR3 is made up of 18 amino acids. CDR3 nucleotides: TGTGCCAGCAGTAGGATAGCGGGGACCCGAGGAGCCACAGATACGCAGTATTTT. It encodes CASSRIAGTRGATDTQYF.

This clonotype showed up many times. The CDR3 region is CASSPADSGGYTF. The CDR3 DNA follows: TGCGCCAGCAGCCCGGCGGACAGTGGTGGCTACACCTTC. The V gene is TRBV5-1, the J gene TRBJ1-2; TRBD1 might be the D (6 bases). Per germline, CDR1 SGHRS and CDR2 YFSETQ. The CDR3 loop spans 13 amino acids. V lost 4 bases and J 7 bases, leaving 14 bases between the germline ends.

CDR3 bases: TGTGCCAGCAGTTCACTGCAGGGGTCCGGGGAGCTGTTTTTT. Protein: CASSSLQGSGELFF. This rearrangement joins TRBV12-3 or TRBV12-4 to TRBJ2-2, with a tentative D call TRBD1 (6 bases). Deletions cut 4 bases from V and 6 bases from J, with 12 bases between. There are 14 residues in the CDR3.

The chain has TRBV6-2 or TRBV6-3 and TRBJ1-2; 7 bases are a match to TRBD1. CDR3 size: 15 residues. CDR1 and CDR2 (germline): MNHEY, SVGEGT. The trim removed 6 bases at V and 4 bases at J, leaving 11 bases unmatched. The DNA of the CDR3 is TGTGCCAGCAGCGAAGTGAGGGCAGGGGGCTATGGCTACACCTTC. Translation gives CASSEVRAGGYGYTF.

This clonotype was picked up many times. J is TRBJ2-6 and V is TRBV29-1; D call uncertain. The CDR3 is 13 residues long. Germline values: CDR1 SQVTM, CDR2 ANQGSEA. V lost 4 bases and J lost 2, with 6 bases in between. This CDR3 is CSVGQTGANVLTF. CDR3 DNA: TGCAGCGTTGGTCAGACTGGGGCCAACGTCCTGACTTTC.

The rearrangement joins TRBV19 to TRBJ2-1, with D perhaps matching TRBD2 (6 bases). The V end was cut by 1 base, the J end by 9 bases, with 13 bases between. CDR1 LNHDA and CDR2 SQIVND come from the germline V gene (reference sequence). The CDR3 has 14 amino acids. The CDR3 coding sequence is TGTGCCAGTAGTATAGGGCCTAGCGTGGGTGAGCAGTTCTTC. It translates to CASSIGPSVGEQFF.

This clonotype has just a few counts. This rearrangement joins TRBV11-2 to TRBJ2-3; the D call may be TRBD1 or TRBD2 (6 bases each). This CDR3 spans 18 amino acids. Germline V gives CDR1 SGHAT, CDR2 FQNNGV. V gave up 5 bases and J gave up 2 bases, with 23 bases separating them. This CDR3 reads CASSIGGTGTSFTDTQYF. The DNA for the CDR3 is TGTGCCAGCAGCATCGGGGGCACCGGGACAAGCTTCACAGATACGCAGTATTTT.

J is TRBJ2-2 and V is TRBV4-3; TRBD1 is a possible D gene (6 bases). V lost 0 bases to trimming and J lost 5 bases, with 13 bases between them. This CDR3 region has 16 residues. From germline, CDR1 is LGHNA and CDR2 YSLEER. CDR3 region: CASSQDWGRGTGELFF. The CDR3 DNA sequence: TGCGCCAGCAGCCAAGATTGGGGGCGCGGGACCGGGGAGCTGTTTTTT.

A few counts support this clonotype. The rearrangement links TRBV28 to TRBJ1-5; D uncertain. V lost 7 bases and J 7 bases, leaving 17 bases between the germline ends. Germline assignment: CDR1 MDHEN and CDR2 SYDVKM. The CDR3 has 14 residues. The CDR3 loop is CASILDPGVQPQHF. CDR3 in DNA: TGTGCCAGCATCCTAGACCCTGGCGTCCAGCCCCAGCATTTT.

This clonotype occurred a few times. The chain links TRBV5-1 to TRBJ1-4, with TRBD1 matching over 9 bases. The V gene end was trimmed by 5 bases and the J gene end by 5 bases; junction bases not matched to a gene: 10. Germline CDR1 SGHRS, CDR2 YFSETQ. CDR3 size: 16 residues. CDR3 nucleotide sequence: TGCGCCAGCAGACGCTCCACAGGGGGCGAAAATGAAAAACTGTTTTTT. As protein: CASRRSTGGENEKLFF.

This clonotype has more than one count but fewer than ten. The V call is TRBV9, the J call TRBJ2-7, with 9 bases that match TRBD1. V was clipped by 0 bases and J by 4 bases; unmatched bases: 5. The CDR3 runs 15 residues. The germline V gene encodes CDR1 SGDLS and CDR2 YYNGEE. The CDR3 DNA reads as TGTGCCAGCAGCGTAGGGGGGGGACAGGGTTACGAGCAGTACTTC. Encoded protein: CASSVGGGQGYEQYF.

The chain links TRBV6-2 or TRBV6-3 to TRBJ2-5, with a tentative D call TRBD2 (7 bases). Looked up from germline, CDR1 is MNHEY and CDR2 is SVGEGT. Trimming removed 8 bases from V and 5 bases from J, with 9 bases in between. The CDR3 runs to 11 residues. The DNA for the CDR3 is TGTGCCAGCGGGGGGGCTGAGACCCAGTACTTC. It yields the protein CASGGAETQYF.

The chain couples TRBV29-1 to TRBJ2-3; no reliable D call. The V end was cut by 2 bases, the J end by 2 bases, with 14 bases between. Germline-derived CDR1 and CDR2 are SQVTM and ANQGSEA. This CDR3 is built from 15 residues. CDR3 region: CSVEYGFQLTDTQYF. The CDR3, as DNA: TGCAGCGTTGAATATGGCTTCCAGCTCACAGATACGCAGTATTTT.